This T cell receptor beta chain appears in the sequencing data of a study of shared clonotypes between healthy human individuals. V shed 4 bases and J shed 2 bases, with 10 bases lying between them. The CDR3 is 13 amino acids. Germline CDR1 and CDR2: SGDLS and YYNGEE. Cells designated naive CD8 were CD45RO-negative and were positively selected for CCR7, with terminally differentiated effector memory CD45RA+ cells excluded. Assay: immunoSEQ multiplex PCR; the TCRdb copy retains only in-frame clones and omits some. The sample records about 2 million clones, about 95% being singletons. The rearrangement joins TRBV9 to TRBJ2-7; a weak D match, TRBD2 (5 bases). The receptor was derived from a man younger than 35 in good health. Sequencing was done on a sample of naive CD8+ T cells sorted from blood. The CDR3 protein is CASSPAATYEQYF. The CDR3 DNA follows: TGTGCCAGCAGCCCAGCGGCCACCTACGAGCAGTACTTC.